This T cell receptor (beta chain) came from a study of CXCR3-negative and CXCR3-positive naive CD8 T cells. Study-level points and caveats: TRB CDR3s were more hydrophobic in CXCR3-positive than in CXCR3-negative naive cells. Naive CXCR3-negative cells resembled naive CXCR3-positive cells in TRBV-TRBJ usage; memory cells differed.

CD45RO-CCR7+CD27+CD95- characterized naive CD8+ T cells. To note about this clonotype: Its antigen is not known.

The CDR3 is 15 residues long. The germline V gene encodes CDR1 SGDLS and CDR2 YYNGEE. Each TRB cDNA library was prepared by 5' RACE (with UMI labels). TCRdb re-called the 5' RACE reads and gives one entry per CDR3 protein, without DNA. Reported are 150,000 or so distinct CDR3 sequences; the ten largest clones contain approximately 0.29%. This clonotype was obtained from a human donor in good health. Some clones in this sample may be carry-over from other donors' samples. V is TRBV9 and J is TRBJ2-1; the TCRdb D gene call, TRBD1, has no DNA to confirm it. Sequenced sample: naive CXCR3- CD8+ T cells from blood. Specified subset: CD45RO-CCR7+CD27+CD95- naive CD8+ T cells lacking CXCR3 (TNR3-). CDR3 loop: CASSVEWGGQKEQFF.